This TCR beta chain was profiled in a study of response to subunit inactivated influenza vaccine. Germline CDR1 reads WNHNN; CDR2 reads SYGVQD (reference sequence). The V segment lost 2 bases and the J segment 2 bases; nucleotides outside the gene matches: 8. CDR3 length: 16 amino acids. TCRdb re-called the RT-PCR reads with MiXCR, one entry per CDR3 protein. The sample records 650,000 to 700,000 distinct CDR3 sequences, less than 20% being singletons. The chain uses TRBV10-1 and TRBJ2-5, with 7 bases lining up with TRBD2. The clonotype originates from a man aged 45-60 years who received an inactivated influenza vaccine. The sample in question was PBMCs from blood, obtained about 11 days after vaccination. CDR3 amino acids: CASSEAGAGGQETQYF. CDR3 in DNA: TGCGCCAGCAGTGAGGCTGGAGCCGGGGGGCAAGAGACCCAGTACTTC.